These 32 T cell receptor beta chains originate from one sample sequenced in a study of blood T cell repertoires in COVID-19. Clones were sequenced by immunoSEQ multiplex PCR, and TCRdb holds only the in-frame ones, with some missing. In the table there are 200,000 to 250,000 clones, about four fifths of which are singletons. Sequencing was carried out using peripheral blood. Receptors were obtained from a woman between 45 and 65 years old with active or convalescent COVID-19.

A single count supports this clone. This chain connects TRBV10-2 to TRBJ1-3; the D gene is possibly TRBD1 (6 bases). From germline, CDR1 is WSHSY and CDR2 SAAADI. Trimming took off 6 bases at V and 0 bases at J, with 9 bases between the two ends. This CDR3 is built from 14 residues. The CDR3: CASSRDISGNTIYF. CDR3 DNA: TGCGCCAGCAGCCGGGACATCTCTGGAAACACCATATATTTT.

This sequence joins TRBV18 and TRBJ1-2; tentatively, D is TRBD1 (6 bases). CDR3 length equals 14 residues. Per the germline V gene, CDR1 is KGHSH and CDR2 is LQKENI. V lost 4 bases and J 2 bases, leaving 11 bases between the germline ends. CDR3 sequence reads: CASSRGGQNYGYTF. The CDR3 DNA is TGTGCCAGCTCACGGGGGGGGCAGAACTATGGCTACACCTTC.

The J gene is TRBJ1-2, the V gene TRBV28; TRBD1 might be the D (6 bases). This CDR3 contains 15 residues. V shed 5 bases and J shed 0 bases, with 13 bases lying between them. Germline lookup yields CDR1 MDHEN and CDR2 SYDVKM. The CDR3 DNA sequence: TGTGCCAGCAGTGCTGACAGGAGACCTAACTATGGCTACACCTTC. Translation: CASSADRRPNYGYTF.

V is TRBV2 and J is TRBJ2-6, with D unclear. Per germline, CDR1 SNHLY and CDR2 FYNNEI. CDR3 length equals 12 residues. V lost 5 bases to trimming and J lost 12 bases, with 11 bases between them. The CDR3: CASSSPSGVLTF. The CDR3 coding sequence is TGTGCCAGCAGTTCCCCCAGTGGCGTCCTGACTTTC. Full variable domain (remainder filled in from reference TRBV2 and TRBJ2-6): EPEVTQTPSHQVTQMGQEVILRCVPISNHLYFYWYRQILGQKVEFLVSFYNNEISEKSEIFDDQFSVERPDGSNFTLKIRSTKLEDSAMYFCASSSPSGVLTFGAGSRLTVL.

V and J are TRBV4-2 and TRBJ2-3, with 10 bases that match TRBD2. V dropped 2 bases and J dropped 4; count of bases not matched to a gene: 15. This CDR3 contains 19 residues. CDR1 and CDR2 from the germline V gene are LGHNA and YNFKEQ. The chain's CDR3 is CASSQSGAGGPIGADTQYF. The CDR3 DNA reads as TGTGCCAGCAGCCAAAGTGGAGCGGGAGGGCCTATTGGGGCAGATACGCAGTATTTT.

This rearrangement joins TRBV5-1 to TRBJ2-3, with D tentatively TRBD2 (5 bases). CDR3 length equals 14 residues. The germline V gene has CDR1 SGHRS and CDR2 YFSETQ. The V end lost 2 bases, the J end lost 2 bases, and 9 bases lay between the germline ends. The DNA of the CDR3 is TGCGCCAGCAGCTTACGGGATTACACAGATACGCAGTATTTT. Its translation is CASSLRDYTDTQYF.

The chain carries TRBV3-1 (or the pseudogene TRBV3-2) and TRBJ1-6, with D unclear. CDR3 length: 14 residues. The V gene's germline CDR1 is LGHDT and CDR2 YNNKEL (reference sequence). Trimming took 1 base from V and 7 from J, leaving 8 bases between them. The CDR3 reads CASSQGAGNSPLHF. The CDR3 nucleotides are TGTGCCAGCAGCCAAGGGGCAGGAAATTCACCCCTCCACTTT.

The chain links TRBV3-1 (or the pseudogene TRBV3-2) to TRBJ1-5; D possibly corresponds to TRBD1 (5 bases). The V gene's germline CDR1 is LGHDT and CDR2 YNNKEL (reference sequence). The CDR3 contains 13 residues. Trimming removed 0 bases at V and 7 bases at J, with 7 bases between. The CDR3 loop is CASSQDRGQPQHF. As DNA, the CDR3 is TGTGCCAGCAGCCAAGATAGGGGCCAGCCCCAGCATTTT.

V and J are TRBV5-1 and TRBJ1-4, with D possibly TRBD1 on 5 matching bases. Trimming shortened V by 2 bases and J by 3 bases, and 11 bases separated the two germline ends. The germline gives CDR1 SGHRS, CDR2 YFSETQ. The CDR3 length is 15 residues. The CDR3 is CASSFGGTSNEKLFF. The CDR3 coding sequence is TGCGCCAGCAGCTTCGGGGGAACTTCTAATGAAAAACTGTTTTTT.

The chain links TRBV6-5 to TRBJ2-3; TRBD2 matches at 10 bases. Per the germline V gene, CDR1 is MNHEY and CDR2 is SVGAGI. The ends lost 8 bases at V and 4 bases at J; junction bases unmatched: 9. There are 15 residues in the CDR3. The CDR3 here is CASGVLAGASDTQYF. CDR3 DNA sequence: TGTGCCAGCGGAGTCCTAGCGGGAGCTTCAGATACGCAGTATTTT.

The rearrangement links TRBV12-3 or TRBV12-4 to TRBJ1-2; 7 bases fit TRBD1. The junction had 6 bases not matched to a gene; V was cut back by 5 bases and J by 6 bases. The CDR3 runs to 13 residues. The CDR3 nucleotides read TGTGCCAGCAGTCCAGGGACAGCCCATGGCTACACCTTC. It yields the protein CASSPGTAHGYTF.

V usage is TRBV5-5 and J usage is TRBJ2-7; 11 nucleotides align to TRBD1. Germline trimming cut 0 bases from V and 2 bases from J; bases unmatched to any gene: 7. The CDR3 loop spans 17 amino acids. Germline V gene sequence: CDR1 SGHKS, CDR2 YYEKEE (reference sequence). CDR3 DNA: TGTGCCAGCAGCTTGGCCGTCGGACAGGGGGCCACCTACGAGCAGTACTTC. Translating gives CASSLAVGQGATYEQYF.

The chain is built from TRBV7-9 and TRBJ1-5, with D unresolved. The CDR3 is 13 residues long. Germline lookup yields CDR1 SEHNR and CDR2 FQNEAQ (reference sequence). V shed 1 base and J shed 7 bases, with 8 bases lying between them. The CDR3 loop reads CASSLEPPQPQHF. The CDR3, as DNA: TGTGCCAGCAGCTTAGAGCCACCCCAGCCCCAGCATTTT.

This chain links TRBV5-1 with TRBJ1-6, with unresolved D. The CDR3 extends over 18 amino acids. V was cut by 4 bases and J by 4 bases, with 21 bases left in between. Per germline, CDR1 SGHRS and CDR2 YFSETQ. Here the CDR3 DNA reads TGCGCCAGCAGCCCCGGAATGACCGGACTTATTTATAATTCACCCCTCCACTTT. Translation: CASSPGMTGLIYNSPLHF.

This chain connects TRBV18 to TRBJ1-2; D gene unclear. Germline V gives CDR1 KGHSH, CDR2 LQKENI. This CDR3 spans 14 amino acids. V was trimmed by 0 bases and J by 8 bases, leaving 13 bases between them. In nucleotides, the CDR3 is TGTGCCAGCTCACCACCCCCGGGGTTTGTAGGCTACACCTTC. Translated: CASSPPPGFVGYTF.

J is TRBJ2-3 and V is TRBV30; tentative D call: TRBD2 (6 bases). CDR3 length equals 13 residues. Germline CDR1 and CDR2: GTSNPN and SVGIG (reference sequence). The V and J ends lost 5 bases and 6 bases respectively, with 15 bases between them. CDR3 sequence (DNA): TGTGCCTGGCGCGGGGTTTCTTTGGATACGCAGTATTTT. Translated, it gives CAWRGVSLDTQYF. Full variable domain (remainder filled in from reference TRBV30 and TRBJ2-3): SQTIHQWPATLVQPVGSPLSLECTVEGTSNPNLYWYRQAAGRGLQLLFYSVGIGQISSEVPQNLSASRPQDRQFILSSKKLLLSDSGFYLCAWRGVSLDTQYFGPGTRLTVL.

This clone came up a few times. Other DNA sequences in the same sample also yield this CDR3. The chain uses TRBV5-1 and TRBJ2-5; D perhaps matches TRBD2 (6 bases). Per the germline V gene, CDR1 is SGHRS and CDR2 is YFSETQ. This CDR3 has 13 amino acids. V was trimmed by 0 bases and J by 5 bases, leaving 8 bases between them. The CDR3 DNA reads as TGCGCCAGCAGCTTGGCTGGGGGGGAGACCCAGTACTTC. Amino acids: CASSLAGGETQYF.

This rearrangement joins TRBV6-4 to TRBJ1-1; the D gene is possibly TRBD1 (5 bases). The CDR3 covers 16 residues. CDR1 MRHNA and CDR2 SNTAGT come from the germline V gene. Trimming took 7 bases from V and 6 from J, leaving 24 bases between them. DNA of the CDR3: TGTGCCAGCACTGAAAGGGGAGGGGTCCGGCTACCTGAAGCTTTCTTT. Its translation: CASTERGGVRLPEAFF.

The sample holds one count of this clone. The CDR3 protein is CAIDAGANYGYTF. The CDR3 DNA is TGTGCCATCGATGCAGGGGCTAACTATGGCTACACCTTC. The rearrangement uses TRBV10-3 and TRBJ1-2; possibly TRBD1 for D (6 bases). Trimming removed 8 bases at V and 0 bases at J, with 10 bases between. CDR1 is ENHRY, CDR2 SYGVKD, per germline. This CDR3 has 13 amino acids.

The chain joins TRBV3-1 (or the pseudogene TRBV3-2) to TRBJ1-5; TRBD1 agrees at 9 bases. Germline V gene lookup returns CDR1 LGHDT and CDR2 YNNKEL (reference sequence). Trimming removed 0 bases from V and 0 bases from J; junction bases left unmatched: 18. The CDR3 is made up of 22 amino acids. The CDR3 region is CASSQDFRQGGRLSFSNQPQHF. The DNA of the CDR3 is TGTGCCAGCAGCCAAGATTTCCGACAGGGGGGGCGGCTATCATTTAGCAATCAGCCCCAGCATTTT.

J is TRBJ1-2 and V is TRBV7-9, with 9 bases matching TRBD1. This CDR3 is 13 amino acids long. With 5 bases clipped from V and 10 bases from J, the junction kept 8 bases outside the gene matches. Germline lookup yields CDR1 SEHNR and CDR2 FQNEAQ (reference sequence). The CDR3 coding sequence is TGTGCCAGCAGCGCCACAGGGGGCGCTGACTACACCTTC. Protein: CASSATGGADYTF.

The chain recombines TRBV25-1 with TRBJ1-5; no definite D call. V gave up 0 bases and J gave up 5 bases, with 11 bases separating them. CDR3 length: 15 amino acids. The germline V gene has CDR1 MGHDK and CDR2 SYGVNS. The CDR3 coding sequence is TGTGCCAGCAGTGAATATCCAGCCGGGGATCAGCCCCAGCATTTT. Its translation: CASSEYPAGDQPQHF.

The chain recombines TRBV6-6 with TRBJ1-2, with D maybe TRBD1 (6 bases). The CDR3 runs to 13 residues. Germline values: CDR1 MNHNY, CDR2 SVGAGI (reference sequence). V gave up 5 bases and J gave up 5 bases, with 12 bases separating them. The CDR3 spells CASSPGQSYGYTF. The CDR3 nucleotides read TGTGCCAGCAGTCCTGGACAGTCTTATGGCTACACCTTC.

The J gene is TRBJ2-2, the V gene TRBV7-2; 10 bases match TRBD2. With 6 bases clipped from V and 4 bases from J, the junction kept 8 bases outside the gene matches. From germline, CDR1 is SGHTA and CDR2 FQGNSA. The CDR3 loop spans 16 amino acids. CDR3 DNA sequence: TGTGCCAGCAGTTATTCTAGCGGGAGAGGCACCGGGGAGCTGTTTTTT. Residues: CASSYSSGRGTGELFF.

The chain carries TRBV2 and TRBJ1-2; 7 bases are shared with TRBD1. CDR3 size: 15 residues. Per the germline V gene, CDR1 is SNHLY and CDR2 is FYNNEI. With 3 bases clipped from V and 4 bases from J, the junction kept 8 bases outside the gene matches. The CDR3 here is CASSEGTASLYGYTF. The CDR3 bases are TGTGCCAGCAGTGAGGGGACAGCTTCGCTCTATGGCTACACCTTC.

About this clone itself: A read error may explain this, as a much larger clone is one base away. This sequence joins TRBV7-9 and TRBJ1-2, with D possibly matching TRBD1 (6 bases). The CDR3 contains 13 residues. Per germline, CDR1 SEHNR and CDR2 FQNEAQ (reference sequence). The V end was cut by 2 bases, the J end by 2 bases, with 6 bases between. In nucleotides, the CDR3 is TGTGCCAGCAGCTTACAGGGGAACTATGGCTACACCTTC. It yields the protein CASSLQGNYGYTF.

The genes are TRBV3-1 (or the pseudogene TRBV3-2) and TRBJ2-3; maybe TRBD2 (6 bases). Germline V gives CDR1 LGHDT, CDR2 YNNKEL (reference sequence). This CDR3 comprises 15 residues. The ends were cut back, 5 bases at V and 8 bases at J, with 20 bases in the middle. The CDR3 sequence is CASSAGTGGWSTQYF. CDR3 coding DNA: TGTGCCAGCAGCGCCGGGACTGGGGGGTGGAGTACGCAGTATTTT.

The chain is built from TRBV6-2 or TRBV6-3 and TRBJ2-7; D is unclear. Germline CDR1 MNHEY, CDR2 SVGEGT. The germline V and J ends were trimmed by 4 bases and 2 bases, with 9 bases remaining between them. The CDR3 length is 13 residues. The CDR3 here is CASSLAEPYEQYF. The CDR3 DNA is TGTGCCAGCAGTTTGGCGGAACCCTACGAGCAGTACTTC.

This chain uses TRBV6-5 with TRBJ1-5; weak D call: TRBD1 (6 bases). The germline V gene has CDR1 MNHEY and CDR2 SVGAGI. This CDR3 contains 15 residues. The germline V and J ends were trimmed by 4 bases and 7 bases, with 17 bases remaining between them. In DNA form, the CDR3 reads TGTGCCAGCAGTTCTCGACAGGTTTTAGGACAGCCCCAGCATTTT. It specifies CASSSRQVLGQPQHF.

This clone was picked up a small number of times. The V and J genes are TRBV5-1 and TRBJ1-1; D gene unclear. Germline CDR1 SGHRS, CDR2 YFSETQ. The CDR3 has 15 amino acids. With 0 bases removed from V and 0 bases from J, the gap between germline ends came to 9 bases. Here the CDR3 reads CASSLERVMNTEAFF. CDR3 nucleotide sequence: TGCGCCAGCAGCTTGGAGAGGGTCATGAACACTGAAGCTTTCTTT.

The V and J genes are TRBV28 and TRBJ1-2; weak D call: TRBD1 (6 bases). The ends were cut back, 5 bases at V and 0 bases at J, with 10 bases in the middle. This CDR3 spans 14 amino acids. Germline values: CDR1 MDHEN, CDR2 SYDVKM. CDR3 loop: CASSPTGSNYGYTF. CDR3 coding DNA: TGTGCCAGCAGTCCCACAGGGTCTAACTATGGCTACACCTTC.

V usage is TRBV12-5 and J usage is TRBJ1-2; 9 nucleotides line up with TRBD1. V was clipped by 1 base and J by 11 bases; unmatched bases: 5. Germline lookup yields CDR1 LGHNT and CDR2 FRNRAP. CDR3 length: 13 amino acids. The CDR3 region is CASGLGDRATYTF. In DNA, the CDR3 is TGTGCTAGTGGTTTGGGGGACAGGGCGACTTACACCTTC. Combining the CDR3 with reference TRBV12-5 and TRBJ1-2 gives the whole variable domain DARVTQTPRHKVTEMGQEVTMRCQPILGHNTVFWYRQTMMQGLELLAYFRNRAPLDDSGMPKDRFSAEMPDATLATLKIQPSEPRDSAVYFCASGLGDRATYTFGSGTRLTVV.